The rows below give T cell receptor beta chains drawn from one sample of a study of blood T cell repertoires in COVID-19. Profiling relied on immunoSEQ multiplex PCR, and the TCRdb table lists in-frame clones only, not all of them. Here the sample spans about 100,000 clones, around 85% being singletons. Sequenced: peripheral blood. These receptors originate from a man aged 50 or older with active or convalescent COVID-19. Both conserved end residues are part of each CDR3. A D gene is named only where the DNA matches it firmly. For some rows the clone size is stated as once, few or many, or as a class when expanded; others skip it.

TRBD1	15	-	TRBJ2-7	TRBV5-5	TGTGCCAGCAGCGGCGCGGGGACAGGGGCTTGGGAGCAGTACTTC	CASSGAGTGAWEQYF
TRBD1	15	-	TRBJ1-5	TRBV7-6	TGTGCCAGCAGCTGGTCACAGGGGGTCAATCAGCCCCAGCATTTT	CASSWSQGVNQPQHF
TRBD2	14	-	TRBJ2-7	TRBV5-4	TGTGCCAGCAGCTTCATAGGTCTAGCGGGCGAGCAGTACTTC	CASSFIGLAGEQYF
-	15	-	TRBJ1-2	TRBV3-1/TRBV3-2	TGTGCCAGCAGCCAAGATTTGCAGGGCAACTATGGCTACACCTTC	CASSQDLQGNYGYTF
TRBD1	17	-	TRBJ1-1	TRBV18	TGTGCCAGCTCACCACCGGGACAGGGGGGCGGGAACACTGAAGCTTTCTTT	CASSPPGQGGGNTEAFF
TRBD1	15	-	TRBJ2-1	TRBV24-1	TGTGCCACCAGTGCTCGGGACAGGGATTACAATGAGCAGTTCTTC	CATSARDRDYNEQFF
TRBD2	15	-	TRBJ2-7	TRBV5-5	TGTGCCAGCAGCGGCCGGCTAGCGGGATTGGACGAGCAGTACTTC	CASSGRLAGLDEQYF
TRBD2	16	-	TRBJ2-1	TRBV24-1	TGTGCCACCAGTGACTACACTAGCGGGAGGTACAATGAGCAGTTCTTC	CATSDYTSGRYNEQFF
TRBD1	13	-	TRBJ2-1	TRBV19	TGTGCCAGTACCACGACAGGGGGCGGTGAGCAGTTCTTC	CASTTTGGGEQFF
TRBD2	12	-	TRBJ2-1	TRBV11-2	TGTGCCAGCAGGATTAGCGGGGTCGAGCAGTTCTTC	CASRISGVEQFF
-	17	-	TRBJ1-1	TRBV6-4	TGTGCCAGCAGTGCTCTAGTTTGGGACATCACGAACACTGAAGCTTTCTTT	CASSALVWDITNTEAFF
-	14	-	TRBJ1-1	TRBV19	TGTGCCAGTAGTATGAGCGGTGCAGCGGATGAAGCTTTCTTT	CASSMSGAADEAFF
TRBD1	13	many	TRBJ1-1	TRBV5-4	TGTGCCAGCAGACTGACAGGGGGCACTGAAGCTTTCTTT	CASRLTGGTEAFF
TRBD2	17	once	TRBJ2-3	TRBV4-1	TGCGCCAGCAGCTTCCGACTAGCGGGAAGTAGCACAGATACGCAGTATTTT	CASSFRLAGSSTDTQYF
-	13	few	TRBJ1-1	TRBV19	TGTGCCAGTAGCACGTCGACCGGGGCTGAAGCTTTCTTT	CASSTSTGAEAFF
TRBD2	16	-	TRBJ2-1	TRBV6-5	TGTGCCAGCAGTTACACCGGGACTAGCGGGAGAAATGAGCAGTTCTTC	CASSYTGTSGRNEQFF
-	13	medium-sized	TRBJ2-5	TRBV7-9	TGTGCCAGCAGCTTACTCCGGGGAGAGACCCAGTACTTC	CASSLLRGETQYF
-	15	-	TRBJ1-1	TRBV4-2	TGTGCCAGCAGCCAAGTTGGCAGGGTGAACACTGAAGCTTTCTTT	CASSQVGRVNTEAFF
-	16	once	TRBJ1-4	TRBV30	TGTGCCTGGACGCAGGGAGGTCTTCGGACTAATGAAAAACTGTTTTTT	CAWTQGGLRTNEKLFF